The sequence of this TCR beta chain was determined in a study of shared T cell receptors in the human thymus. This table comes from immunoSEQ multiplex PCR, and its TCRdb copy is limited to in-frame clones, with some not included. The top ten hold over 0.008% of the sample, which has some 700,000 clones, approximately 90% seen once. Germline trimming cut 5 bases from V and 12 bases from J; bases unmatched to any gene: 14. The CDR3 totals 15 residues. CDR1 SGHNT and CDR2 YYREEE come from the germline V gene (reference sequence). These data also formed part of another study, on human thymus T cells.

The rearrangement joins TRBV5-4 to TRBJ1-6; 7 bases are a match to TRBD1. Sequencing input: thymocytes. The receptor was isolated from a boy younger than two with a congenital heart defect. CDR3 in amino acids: CASSSTRDRGEPLHF. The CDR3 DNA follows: TGTGCCAGCAGTTCCACAAGGGACAGAGGAGAACCCCTCCACTTT.